The subject of this entry is one T cell receptor beta chain. Its specificity is not known. Time point reported: sample taken at primary tumor resection. This record comes from a study of spatial heterogeneity in lung cancer. Whole-study findings and limits: Among blood samples, ubiquitous expanded tumor TCRs appeared more at resection than at follow-up.

One entry per CDR3 protein results from TCRdb running MiXCR on the 5' RACE reads. The sample carries some 55,000 distinct CDR3 sequences, about 6.6% recorded once. CDR1 and CDR2 from the germline V gene are DFQATT and SNEGSKA (reference sequence). Between the trimmed V and J ends, which lost 0 bases and 5 bases, there was a span of 8 bases. The CDR3 contains 12 residues. This clonotype was obtained from a female donor with early-stage non-small cell lung cancer. Here the sequenced sample was PBMCs, taken at surgery. The V call is TRBV20-1, the J call TRBJ2-7; no definite D call. Here the CDR3 reads CSARERLNEQYF. CDR3 bases: TGCAGTGCTAGAGAGAGACTCAACGAGCAGTACTTC.